The clone carrying this TCR beta chain came up many times. What it recognizes is unknown. Library construction for TCR beta used iRepertoire HTBI primers and Arm-PCR of CDR3 regions. MiXCR, applied by TCRdb to the multiplex PCR reads, yields one record per CDR3 protein. The sample yields a few hundred thousand distinct CDR3 sequences, approximately 23% seen once. Germline V CDR1 and CDR2: MNHEY, SVGEGT. V lost 8 bases to trimming and J lost 9 bases, with 16 bases between them. The CDR3 loop spans 12 amino acids. The time point was: persistent/refractory GD, antithyroid drugs over 5 years with positive TRAb. Extracted RNA from PBMCs served as the source of the TCR library. These data belong to a study of regulatory T cells in long-lasting Graves disease. Study findings and constraints: Reduced TCR diversity was observed in persistent Graves' patients versus newly diagnosed patients. Segments TRBV28, TRBJ1-2 and TRBJ2-5 showed preferential usage in persistent disease. Persistent patients had more shared public clonotypes (around 3,000) than new patients (roughly 940).

This TCR was sampled from a female donor with Graves disease. Specimen: peripheral blood mononuclear cells (PBMCs), collected when the disease was refractory, from a patient treated with antithyroid drugs. J is TRBJ1-2 and V is TRBV6-2 or TRBV6-3; no reliable D call. The CDR3 bases are TGTGCCAGCCGATACTCTACTATGAGCTACACCTTC. Its translation is CASRYSTMSYTF.